The next 20 T cell receptor beta chains were all read from a single sample in a study of blood T cells in healthy people across ages. A J-beta primer mix and a sample-barcoded 5' primer were used in a second PCR of about 7 to 12 cycles. TCRdb called the 5' RACE reads again in MiXCR, with one record for every CDR3 protein. The profile shows about 1.1 million distinct CDR3 sequences, about two fifths of them singletons. Sequenced material: blood. Source of these receptors: a man younger than 35 in good health.

This clonotype was recorded a few times. The chain uses TRBV6-2 or TRBV6-3 and TRBJ1-2, with 8 bases fitting TRBD1. This CDR3 contains 17 residues. The J segment lost 1 base and the V segment lost 4 bases, leaving 11 bases of the junction unmatched. Germline loops: CDR1 MNHEY, CDR2 SVGEGT. The CDR3 loop is CASSLRRTGSGNYGYTF. The CDR3 DNA is TGTGCCAGCAGTTTACGACGGACAGGGTCCGGTAACTATGGCTACACCTTC.

The chain uses TRBV27 and TRBJ1-4; no clear D. CDR1 and CDR2 from the germline V gene are MNHEY and SMNVEV (reference sequence). The CDR3 is 14 residues long. Trimming removed 3 bases from V and 7 bases from J, with 12 bases in between. Here the CDR3 reads CASSLLLPGEKLFF. The CDR3 nucleotides read TGTGCCAGCAGTTTGCTCCTCCCGGGTGAAAAACTGTTTTTT.

This rearrangement joins TRBV6-1 to TRBJ2-7; 11 bases are a match to TRBD1. V was clipped by 3 bases and J by 4 bases; unmatched bases: 5. CDR3 length: 15 amino acids. The germline gives CDR1 MNHNS, CDR2 SASEGT. The chain's CDR3 is CASSDWDRGIYEQYF. As DNA, the CDR3 is TGTGCCAGCAGTGATTGGGACAGGGGGATATACGAGCAGTACTTC.

This clonotype was seen ten or more times. The chain carries TRBV10-3 and TRBJ2-1; tentative D call: TRBD1 (6 bases). Germline lookup yields CDR1 ENHRY and CDR2 SYGVKD. Trimming stripped 8 bases from V and 7 bases from J, with 12 bases between. This CDR3 region has 12 residues. CDR3 nucleotides: TGTGCCATCGGGGGCATTAGTAATGAGCAGTTCTTC. Protein product: CAIGGISNEQFF.

The sample holds a few counts of this clonotype. CDR3 sequence reads: CASSLSGRRNTEAFF. In DNA form, the CDR3 reads TGTGCCAGCAGCTTAAGTGGCAGAAGGAACACTGAAGCTTTCTTT. The chain has TRBV7-2 and TRBJ1-1; the D is unclear. CDR1 is SGHTA and CDR2 is FQGNSA in the germline V gene. The germline V and J ends were trimmed by 2 bases and 1 base, with 11 bases remaining between them. The CDR3 loop spans 15 amino acids.

This clonotype was counted at least ten times. The chain couples TRBV7-2 to TRBJ1-2, with a weak D call TRBD1 (5 bases). Germline V lookup: CDR1 SGHTA, CDR2 FQGNSA. This CDR3 has 13 residues. V lost 0 bases, J lost 3 bases, and 5 bases lay in between. In nucleotides, the CDR3 is TGTGCCAGCAGCTTAGCACAGGACTATGGCTACACCTTC. Encoded protein: CASSLAQDYGYTF.

Only a few counts were recorded for this clonotype. CDR3 nucleotide sequence: TGTGCCAGCAGTCCCCCGGCGGACACTGAAGCTTTCTTT. It yields the protein CASSPPADTEAFF. The chain has TRBV7-9 and TRBJ1-1; no definite D call. This CDR3 spans 13 amino acids. With 6 bases removed from V and 3 bases from J, the gap between germline ends came to 11 bases. Per the germline V gene, CDR1 is SEHNR and CDR2 is FQNEAQ (reference sequence).

The chain carries TRBV2 and TRBJ1-6; D is possibly TRBD1 (5 bases). The CDR3 consists of 18 residues. Between the trimmed V and J ends, which lost 0 bases and 2 bases, there was a span of 14 bases. CDR1 is SNHLY, CDR2 FYNNEI, per germline. CDR3 in DNA: TGTGCCAGCAGTGAAGCGCTTGGCGGGGCCCCCTATAATTCACCCCTCCACTTT. Translating gives CASSEALGGAPYNSPLHF.

The chain is built from TRBV7-9 and TRBJ1-5; 9 bases agree with TRBD1. From germline, CDR1 is SEHNR and CDR2 FQNEAQ (reference sequence). The ends lost 4 bases at V and 6 bases at J; junction bases unmatched: 10. The CDR3 runs to 16 residues. In nucleotides, the CDR3 is TGTGCCAGCAGCTCCAGGGACAGGGATGTTGGTCAGCCCCAGCATTTT. Protein product: CASSSRDRDVGQPQHF.

This clonotype was detected only a few times. The rearrangement links TRBV3-1 to TRBJ2-5; D unclear. Trimming pared 0 bases from V and 11 bases from J, leaving 16 bases between. The CDR3 spans 14 residues. Germline CDR1 is LGHDT and CDR2 is YNNKEL (reference sequence). The CDR3 sequence is CASSQDVGSFEQYF. CDR3 sequence (DNA): TGTGCCAGCAGCCAAGACGTCGGTAGCTTTGAGCAGTACTTC.

This clonotype was seen only a few times. The CDR3 DNA follows: TGTGCCAGCAGTTCCGACAGGGGGCGCTGGCAGACCCAGTACTTC. Translating it yields CASSSDRGRWQTQYF. The genes are TRBV12-3 or TRBV12-4 and TRBJ2-5; TRBD1 aligns across 10 bases. The CDR3 contains 15 residues. The trim removed 4 bases at V and 6 bases at J, leaving 8 bases unmatched.

This chain links TRBV7-2 with TRBJ1-4, with a possible D match to TRBD1 (5 bases). Looked up from germline, CDR1 is SGHTA and CDR2 is FQGNSA. Between the trimmed V and J ends, which lost 2 bases and 8 bases, there was a span of 12 bases. This CDR3 comprises 14 residues. The DNA of the CDR3 is TGTGCCAGCAGCTTAATAGGGACTGGAGAAAAACTGTTTTTT. Its translation is CASSLIGTGEKLFF.

The sample holds a few counts of this clonotype. V usage is TRBV6-6 and J usage is TRBJ2-5, with D maybe TRBD1 (5 bases). CDR1 is MNHNY, CDR2 SVGAGI, per germline (reference sequence). Trimming cost V 7 bases and J 4 bases, with 10 bases left between them. This CDR3 region has 12 residues. The CDR3, as DNA: TGTGCCAGCACAGGGTTAAGAGAGACCCAGTACTTC. The encoded protein is CASTGLRETQYF.

This clonotype was observed a few times. The V gene is TRBV5-1, the J gene TRBJ2-1, with D hard to call. Trimming shortened V by 4 bases and J by 1 base, and 12 bases separated the two germline ends. The CDR3 extends over 15 amino acids. The germline CDR1 and CDR2 sequences are SGHRS and YFSETQ. The CDR3 bases are TGCGCCAGCAGCGAGGCGGCAGATTCCTACAATGAGCAGTTCTTC. Translating gives CASSEAADSYNEQFF.

The table lists this clonotype with a few counts. The chain combines TRBV2 with TRBJ2-3; D remains unclear. V was trimmed by 3 bases and J by 1 base, leaving 11 bases between them. The germline CDR1 and CDR2 sequences are SNHLY and FYNNEI. The CDR3 loop spans 15 amino acids. The CDR3 protein is CASSDIVVGTDTQYF. The CDR3, as DNA: TGTGCCAGCAGTGATATCGTGGTGGGCACAGATACGCAGTATTTT. The variable domain in full, completed from reference TRBV2 and TRBJ2-3, reads EPEVTQTPSHQVTQMGQEVILRCVPISNHLYFYWYRQILGQKVEFLVSFYNNEISEKSEIFDDQFSVERPDGSNFTLKIRSTKLEDSAMYFCASSDIVVGTDTQYFGPGTRLTVL.

Concerning this clonotype: A much larger clone is a single base away; this may be a read error. The genes are TRBV4-3 and TRBJ1-2, with a tentative D call TRBD1 (5 bases). CDR1 LGHNA and CDR2 YSLEER come from the germline V gene. CDR3 length: 13 amino acids. The CDR3 DNA follows: TGCGCCAGCAACCAAAGAGGGGTTAATGGCTACACCTTC. It yields the protein CASNQRGVNGYTF.

The genes are TRBV20-1 and TRBJ1-1; 10 nucleotides line up with TRBD1. Germline loops: CDR1 DFQATT, CDR2 SNEGSKA (reference sequence). This CDR3 is built from 15 residues. The V and J ends lost 5 bases and 3 bases, in that order; junction bases with no gene match: 9. CDR3 DNA: TGCAGTGCTCCCGGGACAGGGGCGGATTACACTGAAGCTTTCTTT. Encoded protein: CSAPGTGADYTEAFF.

The chain couples TRBV12-3 or TRBV12-4 to TRBJ2-4, with 8 nucleotides matching TRBD1. V lost 1 base and J lost 3; bases outside the gene matches: 14. There are 19 residues in the CDR3. CDR3 DNA sequence: TGTGCCAGCAGTTTAGGCGCCAGGGGGCGATTATTAGGCAAAAACATTCAGTACTTC. Protein product: CASSLGARGRLLGKNIQYF.

The CDR3: CASSLWEPGNTEAFF. CDR3 coding DNA: TGTGCCAGCAGTTTATGGGAGCCCGGGAACACTGAAGCTTTCTTT. The V and J genes are TRBV28 and TRBJ1-1, with D unresolved. Trimming pared 0 bases from V and 1 base from J, leaving 9 bases between. The germline CDR1 and CDR2 sequences are MDHEN and SYDVKM. This CDR3 spans 15 amino acids.

This clonotype turned up a few times. The V gene is TRBV5-1, the J gene TRBJ2-3; 7 nucleotides line up with TRBD2. Germline-derived CDR1 and CDR2 are SGHRS and YFSETQ. This CDR3 is 15 amino acids long. Trimming took 5 bases from V and 1 from J; bases not matched to a gene: 7. CDR3: CASRRLAEGTDTQYF. For the CDR3, the DNA is TGCGCCAGCAGGCGGCTAGCGGAGGGCACAGATACGCAGTATTTT.